The sequence of this TCR beta chain was determined in a study of ipilimumab plus nivolumab after autologous stem cell transplantation. Study overall: Median doses per patient: 4 or 5 ipilimumab, roughly 8 nivolumab.

Between the trimmed V and J ends, which lost 3 bases and 2 bases, there was a span of 6 bases. CDR1 and CDR2 (germline): SGHRS, YFSETQ. The CDR3 runs 14 residues. Checkpoint therapy with ipilimumab 1 mg/kg began 14 to 28 days after transplant. This table comes from immunoSEQ multiplex PCR, and its TCRdb copy is limited to in-frame clones, with some not included. The table lists approximately 16,000 clones, around 74% of them singletons. Sequenced here: PBMCs, sampled in a trial of ipilimumab plus nivolumab as post-transplant consolidation. The chain uses TRBV5-1 and TRBJ2-6; unclear D gene. The sequence was obtained from a male donor with primary mediastinal lymphoma. CDR3 protein: CASSWVAGANVLTF. CDR3 in DNA: TGCGCCAGCAGCTGGGTAGCTGGGGCCAACGTCCTGACTTTC.